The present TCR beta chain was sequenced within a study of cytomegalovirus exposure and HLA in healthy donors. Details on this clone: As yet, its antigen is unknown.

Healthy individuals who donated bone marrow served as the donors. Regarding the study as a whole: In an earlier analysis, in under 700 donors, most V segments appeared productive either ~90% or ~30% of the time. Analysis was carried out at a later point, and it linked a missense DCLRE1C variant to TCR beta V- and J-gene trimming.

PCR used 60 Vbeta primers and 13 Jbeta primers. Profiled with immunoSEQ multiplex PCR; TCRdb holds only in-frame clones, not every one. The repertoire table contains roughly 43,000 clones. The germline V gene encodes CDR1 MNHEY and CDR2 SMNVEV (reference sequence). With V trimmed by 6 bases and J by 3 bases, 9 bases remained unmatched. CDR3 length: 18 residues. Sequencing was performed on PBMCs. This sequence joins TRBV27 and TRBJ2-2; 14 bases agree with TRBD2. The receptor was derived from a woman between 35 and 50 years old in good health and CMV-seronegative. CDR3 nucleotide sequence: TGTGCCAGCAGGAGACTAGCGGGAGGGCCAAGGGACACCGGGGAGCTGTTTTTT. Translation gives CASRRLAGGPRDTGELFF.